A selection of T cell receptor beta chains follows, all from one sample in a study of T-cell memory formation after mild COVID-19. TCRdb called the 5' RACE reads again in MiXCR, with one record for every CDR3 protein. Among approximately 350,000 distinct CDR3 sequences listed, about an eighth were seen once. The material sequenced was PBMCs or a T cell subset sorted from them (not recorded which). Source of these receptors: a man between 18 and 29 years old who had mild COVID-19 (a few samples of this study predate the infection). Cell type and time point are not known. CDR3s include the opening cysteine and the closing phenylalanine or tryptophan. Each record gives: J gene, clone size, D gene, V gene, CDR3 length, CDR3 protein, CDR3 DNA. D genes are given only for firm matches. Clone size is shown for a subset of rows, as once, few, many or a class of expanded clone.

J gene: TRBJ2-3
clone size: NA
D gene: TRBD2
V gene: TRBV11-2
CDR3 length: 13
CDR3 protein: CASWTSGVRTQYF
CDR3 DNA: TGTGCCTCTTGGACTAGCGGGGTGCGTACGCAGTATTTT

J gene: TRBJ2-1
clone size: NA
D gene: NA
V gene: TRBV30
CDR3 length: 11
CDR3 protein: CACSYYNEQFF
CDR3 DNA: TGTGCCTGCTCCTATTACAATGAGCAGTTCTTC

J gene: TRBJ1-5
clone size: NA
D gene: NA
V gene: TRBV20-1
CDR3 length: 12
CDR3 protein: CSAENSNQPQHF
CDR3 DNA: TGCAGTGCTGAGAATAGCAATCAGCCCCAGCATTTT

J gene: TRBJ1-3
clone size: few
D gene: NA
V gene: TRBV7-6
CDR3 length: 14
CDR3 protein: CASSFSGSGNTIYF
CDR3 DNA: TGTGCCAGCAGCTTCTCAGGCTCTGGAAACACCATATATTTT

J gene: TRBJ2-7
clone size: few
D gene: NA
V gene: TRBV30
CDR3 length: 13
CDR3 protein: CAWRQDTSYEQYF
CDR3 DNA: TGTGCCTGGCGTCAGGACACTTCCTACGAGCAGTACTTC

J gene: TRBJ2-5
clone size: NA
D gene: TRBD1
V gene: TRBV28
CDR3 length: 13
CDR3 protein: CASIRTGGETQYF
CDR3 DNA: TGTGCCAGCATCAGGACAGGCGGGGAGACCCAGTACTTC

J gene: TRBJ1-2
clone size: NA
D gene: NA
V gene: TRBV5-1
CDR3 length: 15
CDR3 protein: CASSLGTVEVYGYTF
CDR3 DNA: TGCGCCAGCAGCTTGGGGACAGTCGAAGTCTATGGCTACACCTTC

J gene: TRBJ2-1
clone size: NA
D gene: NA
V gene: TRBV10-3
CDR3 length: 14
CDR3 protein: CAIRDSRSVNEQFF
CDR3 DNA: TGTGCCATCAGGGACAGTCGTTCAGTTAATGAGCAGTTCTTC

J gene: TRBJ1-4
clone size: many
D gene: TRBD1
V gene: TRBV6-6
CDR3 length: 14
CDR3 protein: CASSYGTGYEKLFF
CDR3 DNA: TGTGCCAGCAGTTATGGGACAGGATATGAAAAACTGTTTTTT

J gene: TRBJ2-1
clone size: NA
D gene: TRBD2
V gene: TRBV27
CDR3 length: 15
CDR3 protein: CASSLTGTSVNEQFF
CDR3 DNA: TGTGCCAGCAGTCTAACCGGGACTAGCGTTAATGAGCAGTTCTTC

J gene: TRBJ2-3
clone size: NA
D gene: NA
V gene: TRBV12-3/TRBV12-4
CDR3 length: 18
CDR3 protein: CASSFFVRGLMMGDTQYF
CDR3 DNA: TGTGCCAGCAGTTTTTTTGTCCGGGGTCTAATGATGGGAGATACGCAGTATTTT

J gene: TRBJ2-3
clone size: NA
D gene: NA
V gene: TRBV7-2
CDR3 length: 13
CDR3 protein: CASSLGPDRTQYF
CDR3 DNA: TGTGCCAGCAGCTTAGGACCCGACCGGACGCAGTATTTT

J gene: TRBJ2-2
clone size: NA
D gene: NA
V gene: TRBV9
CDR3 length: 16
CDR3 protein: CASSAGPQADTGELFF
CDR3 DNA: TGTGCCAGCAGCGCGGGACCGCAGGCGGACACCGGGGAGCTGTTTTTT

J gene: TRBJ1-1
clone size: NA
D gene: TRBD1
V gene: TRBV6-5
CDR3 length: 14
CDR3 protein: CASRDRGPNTEAFF
CDR3 DNA: TGTGCCAGCAGAGACAGGGGGCCGAACACTGAAGCTTTCTTT

J gene: TRBJ2-7
clone size: few
D gene: NA
V gene: TRBV5-1
CDR3 length: 14
CDR3 protein: CASSLWQGSYEQYF
CDR3 DNA: TGCGCCAGCAGCTTATGGCAGGGGTCGTACGAGCAGTACTTC

J gene: TRBJ2-5
clone size: NA
D gene: TRBD2
V gene: TRBV24-1
CDR3 length: 16
CDR3 protein: CATSDFPSGASGTQYF
CDR3 DNA: TGTGCCACCAGTGATTTCCCAAGCGGGGCCTCAGGGACCCAGTACTTC

J gene: TRBJ1-2
clone size: NA
D gene: TRBD1
V gene: TRBV12-3/TRBV12-4
CDR3 length: 13
CDR3 protein: CASSTRGPRGYTF
CDR3 DNA: TGTGCCAGCAGTACCAGGGGGCCTAGGGGCTACACCTTC

J gene: TRBJ2-1
clone size: NA
D gene: TRBD1
V gene: TRBV10-3
CDR3 length: 13
CDR3 protein: CAIGTGVDNEQFF
CDR3 DNA: TGTGCCATCGGGACAGGGGTGGACAATGAGCAGTTCTTC

J gene: TRBJ2-3
clone size: NA
D gene: NA
V gene: TRBV10-2
CDR3 length: 15
CDR3 protein: CASSDQGTLSDTQYF
CDR3 DNA: TGCGCCAGCAGCGATCAGGGCACACTGTCAGATACGCAGTATTTT

J gene: TRBJ2-1
clone size: NA
D gene: NA
V gene: TRBV24-1
CDR3 length: 15
CDR3 protein: CATSGGRGSYNEQFF
CDR3 DNA: TGTGCCACCAGTGGTGGCAGGGGCTCCTACAATGAGCAGTTCTTC

J gene: TRBJ1-2
clone size: few
D gene: NA
V gene: TRBV12-3/TRBV12-4
CDR3 length: 12
CDR3 protein: CASSVGGYGYTF
CDR3 DNA: TGTGCCAGCAGTGTCGGGGGGTATGGCTACACCTTC

J gene: TRBJ1-1
clone size: few
D gene: NA
V gene: TRBV19
CDR3 length: 13
CDR3 protein: CASTRRRGLGTFF
CDR3 DNA: TGTGCCAGTACCCGGAGGAGGGGGTTAGGAACTTTCTTT

J gene: TRBJ1-5
clone size: few
D gene: NA
V gene: TRBV15
CDR3 length: 14
CDR3 protein: CATSLTPSNQPQHF
CDR3 DNA: TGTGCCACCAGCCTAACCCCTAGCAATCAGCCCCAGCATTTT

J gene: TRBJ2-7
clone size: few
D gene: TRBD1
V gene: TRBV18
CDR3 length: 15
CDR3 protein: CASSPPGQGAHEQYF
CDR3 DNA: TGTGCCAGCTCACCTCCGGGACAGGGTGCACACGAGCAGTACTTC

J gene: TRBJ2-5
clone size: many
D gene: TRBD1
V gene: TRBV28
CDR3 length: 17
CDR3 protein: CASQSPEVTGGGETQYF
CDR3 DNA: TGTGCCAGCCAAAGCCCGGAGGTGACAGGGGGTGGGGAGACCCAGTACTTC

J gene: TRBJ1-1
clone size: few
D gene: NA
V gene: TRBV11-2
CDR3 length: 14
CDR3 protein: CASSLSGRATEAFF
CDR3 DNA: TGTGCCAGCAGCTTATCTGGCAGGGCCACTGAAGCTTTCTTT

J gene: TRBJ2-7
clone size: few
D gene: TRBD2
V gene: TRBV4-3
CDR3 length: 16
CDR3 protein: CASSQARGVGRYEQYF
CDR3 DNA: TGCGCCAGCAGCCAAGCACGGGGGGTAGGAAGATACGAGCAGTACTTC

J gene: TRBJ2-3
clone size: few
D gene: NA
V gene: TRBV11-2
CDR3 length: 16
CDR3 protein: CASSLSFGASWDTQYF
CDR3 DNA: TGTGCCAGCAGCTTGTCGTTTGGGGCCTCATGGGATACGCAGTATTTT

J gene: TRBJ2-5
clone size: many
D gene: TRBD2
V gene: TRBV7-2
CDR3 length: 16
CDR3 protein: CASSLVRLAGQETQYF
CDR3 DNA: TGTGCCAGCAGCTTAGTCCGACTAGCCGGGCAAGAGACCCAGTACTTC

J gene: TRBJ2-1
clone size: NA
D gene: TRBD1
V gene: TRBV28
CDR3 length: 16
CDR3 protein: CASRWTGGTKSDEQFF
CDR3 DNA: TGTGCCAGCAGGTGGACAGGGGGAACTAAGAGCGATGAGCAGTTCTTC

J gene: TRBJ2-2
clone size: many
D gene: NA
V gene: TRBV12-3/TRBV12-4
CDR3 length: 11
CDR3 protein: CASSSTGELFF
CDR3 DNA: TGCGCCAGCAGCTCAACCGGGGAGCTGTTTTTT